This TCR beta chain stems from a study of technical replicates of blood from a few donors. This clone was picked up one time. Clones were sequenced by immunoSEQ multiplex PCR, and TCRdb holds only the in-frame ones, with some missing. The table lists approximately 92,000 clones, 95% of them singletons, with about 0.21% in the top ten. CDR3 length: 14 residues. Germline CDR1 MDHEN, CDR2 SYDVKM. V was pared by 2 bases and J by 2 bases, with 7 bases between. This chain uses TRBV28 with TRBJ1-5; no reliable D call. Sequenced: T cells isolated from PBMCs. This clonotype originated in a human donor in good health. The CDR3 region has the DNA TGTGCCAGCAGTTTAGCGAGCGGCAATCAGCCCCAGCATTTT. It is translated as CASSLASGNQPQHF.